A selection of T cell receptor beta chains follows, all from one sample in a study of cytomegalovirus exposure and HLA in healthy donors. Profiled with immunoSEQ multiplex PCR; TCRdb holds only in-frame clones, not every one. The profile covers around 150,000 clones, with over 70% appearing a single time and 7.4% taken by the ten largest. The sequenced sample consisted of PBMCs. All receptors come from a male donor in good health and CMV-seropositive. CDR3s include the opening cysteine and the closing phenylalanine or tryptophan. D genes are given only for firm matches. Expanded clones get a size class; other rows say once, few or many, or leave the size out.

cdr3_nt cdr3_aa clone_size d_call j_call v_call
TGTGCCTGGAGTGTAAGTCCGGTAGAGCAGCCCCAGCATTTT CAWSVSPVEQPQHF - - TRBJ1-5 TRBV30
TGCGCCAGCAGCCAAGGACAGGGTAGGTCGTACAATGAGCAGTTCTTC CASSQGQGRSYNEQFF - TRBD1 TRBJ2-1 TRBV5-1
TGTGCCAGCAGCCGTAGTGGGGCCGAAGATACGCAGTATTTT CASSRSGAEDTQYF - - TRBJ2-3 TRBV7-9
TGTGCCAGTAGCTTACAGGGTAGTGGGACTGAAGCTTTCTTT CASSLQGSGTEAFF few - TRBJ1-1 TRBV19
TGCGCCAGCAGCTTGGCTAGTGGTGACATTCAGTACTTC CASSLASGDIQYF - - TRBJ2-4 TRBV5-1
TGTGCCAGCAGTGAGGAAAGGGGCGAAAAACTGTTTTTT CASSEERGEKLFF - - TRBJ1-4 TRBV6-1
TGTGCCTGGAGCCTAGGATTGGCAGCCAGGGGCACCTTC CAWSLGLAARGTF once - TRBJ1-2 TRBV30
TGTGCCAGCAGCGCCGACAGAGACAATGAGCAGTTCTTC CASSADRDNEQFF - - TRBJ2-1 TRBV7-3
TGTGCCAGCAGTTCCGCGGGGGCATACAATGAGCAGTTCTTC CASSSAGAYNEQFF - - TRBJ2-1 TRBV6-1
TGTGCCAGCAGCCCAAGGACTAGCGGGGGACCTTACAATGAGCAGTTCTTC CASSPRTSGGPYNEQFF - TRBD2 TRBJ2-1 TRBV9
TGTGCCAGCAGCAACACTAGCGCTCACGAGCAGTACTTC CASSNTSAHEQYF once TRBD2 TRBJ2-7 TRBV13
TGTGCCACCAGCAGAGATCTTGTGCTAGTTGGGGAGACCCAGTACTTC CATSRDLVLVGETQYF - - TRBJ2-5 TRBV15
TGTGCCAGCATATACACCGGGGAGCTGTTTTTT CASIYTGELFF - - TRBJ2-2 TRBV6-1
TGTGCCAGCAGCTTTGTCCTAGGGGCAGATACGCAGTATTTT CASSFVLGADTQYF - - TRBJ2-3 TRBV5-4
TGTGCCAGCAGCCCGGGACACCCGAACACTGAAGCTTTCTTT CASSPGHPNTEAFF - - TRBJ1-1 TRBV5-4
TGTGCCAGCAGTGAACAGGCGGGGGGCAGGGATGAGCAGTTCTTC CASSEQAGGRDEQFF - TRBD2 TRBJ2-1 TRBV6-1
TGTGCCAGCAGTTACTGGGGGGGCCAAGAGACCCAGTACTTC CASSYWGGQETQYF - TRBD2 TRBJ2-5 TRBV6-6
TGTGCCAGCAGTGAATCGGGACTTAGCGTGCCTGGGGCCAACGTCCTGACTTTC CASSESGLSVPGANVLTF - - TRBJ2-6 TRBV2
TGTGCCAGCAGTTACGTACAGGGTGTTCCAGATACGCAGTATTTT CASSYVQGVPDTQYF - - TRBJ2-3 TRBV6-6
TGTGCCAGCAGCTTTACAGAGAACACTGAAGCTTTCTTT CASSFTENTEAFF - - TRBJ1-1 TRBV5-6
TGTGCCAGCAGCTTATACAGGACAGGTCACTACGAGCAGTACTTC CASSLYRTGHYEQYF - TRBD1 TRBJ2-7 TRBV13
TGTGCCAGCAGCTTACGAGGGCCGCCCGCCGGGGGCGGGGAGCTGTTTTTT CASSLRGPPAGGGELFF - - TRBJ2-2 TRBV2
TGTGCCAGTATCCCCGGCCTGGGGCGGGGGGAAAAACTGTTTTTT CASIPGLGRGEKLFF - - TRBJ1-4 TRBV19
TGCGCCAGCAGCCTAGACGGCACCTCCCGCGAGCAGTACTTC CASSLDGTSREQYF - - TRBJ2-7 TRBV10-1
TGTGCCAGTAGTCCTAGGATGGGCCGGGGAGGCTACACCTTC CASSPRMGRGGYTF - - TRBJ1-2 TRBV19
TGTGCCAGCAGTTTAAAGGTCAGGGGCTATGGCTACACCTTC CASSLKVRGYGYTF - - TRBJ1-2 TRBV27
TGTGCCAGCAGTGAAAACCCCGGACAGGGGCAGTTCTTC CASSENPGQGQFF - TRBD1 TRBJ2-1 TRBV2
TGTGCCTGGAGGGGACAGGGGACCTATAATTCACCCCTCCACTTT CAWRGQGTYNSPLHF - TRBD1 TRBJ1-6 TRBV30
TGTGCCAGCAGCTTAGGACGGCAGGGGGGCGCCGGGGAGCTGTTTTTT CASSLGRQGGAGELFF - - TRBJ2-2 TRBV7-6
TGTGCCAGCAGCCCCCTAGGGGGCGGGAACTATGGCTACACCTTC CASSPLGGGNYGYTF - TRBD1 TRBJ1-2 TRBV6-5
TGTGCCAGTAGGGACAGAGATGGCTACACCTTC CASRDRDGYTF - - TRBJ1-2 TRBV19
TGCGCCAGCAGCCCAAGGACAGGGGACGAGCAGTACTTC CASSPRTGDEQYF - TRBD1 TRBJ2-7 TRBV5-1
TGTGCCAGCAGTGGGGCCGAGAACTATGGCTACACCTTC CASSGAENYGYTF - - TRBJ1-2 TRBV9
TGCAGCGTCCGACTAATTAACAGGGGCCTTCTCCCAGATACGCAGTATTTT CSVRLINRGLLPDTQYF - TRBD1 TRBJ2-3 TRBV29-1
TGTGCCATCAGTGAGTCTCCTAGTGATGGGGATACGCAGTATTTT CAISESPSDGDTQYF few - TRBJ2-3 TRBV10-3
TGTGCCAGCAGCCCCTCCGATACGCAGTATTTT CASSPSDTQYF once - TRBJ2-3 TRBV9
TGTGCCAGCAGCACCGGGACAGGGAACACCGGGGAGCTGTTTTTT CASSTGTGNTGELFF few TRBD1 TRBJ2-2 TRBV6-1
TGTGCCTGGAGTGTACTCGATGCGGGCAGGGGCCCTGGAAACACCATATATTTT CAWSVLDAGRGPGNTIYF - - TRBJ1-3 TRBV30
TGCAGTCCCGCCGGTGAGCAGTTCTTC CSPAGEQFF - - TRBJ2-1 TRBV20-1
TGTGCCAGCAGCCGCACAGGGGATCGGACTGAAGCTTTCTTT CASSRTGDRTEAFF few TRBD1 TRBJ1-1 TRBV4-2
TGCGCCAGCAGCACCGCGGGGAGGGACACTGAAGCTTTCTTT CASSTAGRDTEAFF - - TRBJ1-1 TRBV5-1
TGTGCCACCAGCAGAGATAAGACAGCTAACACCGGGGAGCTGTTTTTT CATSRDKTANTGELFF - - TRBJ2-2 TRBV15
TGTGCCAGCAGTTTGTTTACTACTAACACTGAAGCTTTCTTT CASSLFTTNTEAFF - - TRBJ1-1 TRBV27
TGTGCCAGCAGCGTAGGTAGCGGACAGGGGTTCTACGAGCAGTACTTC CASSVGSGQGFYEQYF - TRBD1 TRBJ2-7 TRBV9
TGTGCCATCACCCCTGCCCGGGTCTCTGAAGCTTTCTTT CAITPARVSEAFF few - TRBJ1-1 TRBV10-3
TGTGCCATCAGAGCCGGGACAACGAACACCGGGGAGCTGTTTTTT CAIRAGTTNTGELFF - - TRBJ2-2 TRBV10-3
TGTGCCAGCAGCGTACAAGGGGCCAACAGGGTGGACACCGGGGAGCTGTTTTTT CASSVQGANRVDTGELFF - - TRBJ2-2 TRBV9
TGTGCTAGCAGCCCACTGACAGGATACGTTCAGCCCCAGCATTTT CASSPLTGYVQPQHF - - TRBJ1-5 TRBV7-7
TGTGCCAGCAGTGTAGCGCTATTTTCCTACGAGCAGTACTTC CASSVALFSYEQYF few - TRBJ2-7 TRBV2